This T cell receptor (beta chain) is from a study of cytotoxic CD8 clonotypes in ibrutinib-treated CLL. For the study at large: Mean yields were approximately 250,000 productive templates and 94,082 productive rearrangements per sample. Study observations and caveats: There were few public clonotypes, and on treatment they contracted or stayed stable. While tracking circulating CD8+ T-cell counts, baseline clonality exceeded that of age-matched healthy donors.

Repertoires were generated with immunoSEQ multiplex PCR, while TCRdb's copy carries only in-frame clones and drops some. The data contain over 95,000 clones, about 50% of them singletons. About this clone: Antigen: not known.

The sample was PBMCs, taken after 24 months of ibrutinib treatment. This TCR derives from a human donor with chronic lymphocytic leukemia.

DNA for the CDR3: TGTGCCTGGGACCGACAGGTTAATTCACCCCTCCACTTT. This sequence encodes CAWDRQVNSPLHF. This chain connects TRBV30 to TRBJ1-6, with D possibly matching TRBD1 (6 bases). Germline loops: CDR1 GTSNPN, CDR2 SVGIG (reference sequence). The CDR3 has 13 residues. Trimming pared 5 bases from V and 6 bases from J, leaving 11 bases between.